Listed below are T cell receptor beta chains from one sample, sequenced in a study of cytomegalovirus exposure and HLA in healthy donors. This table comes from immunoSEQ multiplex PCR, and its TCRdb copy is limited to in-frame clones, with some not included. The data show roughly 160,000 clones, 60% to 85% seen once. Source material: PBMCs. These receptors were taken from a man aged 45-60 years in good health and CMV-seropositive. The conserved cysteine and the conserved F or W are not part of the CDR3 here.

j_call	v_call	cdr3_aa
TRBJ2-7	TRBV5-5	ASSLVRGTYEQY
TRBJ1-5	TRBV5-8	ASSLESGVGQPQH
TRBJ1-1	TRBV7-2	ASSDTDRGYAEAF
TRBJ2-2	TRBV9	ASSGGSGGTNTGELF
TRBJ2-7	TRBV4-3	ASSQDWRDRGYEQY
TRBJ1-1	TRBV5-1	ASSWGEGGRREAF
TRBJ1-2	TRBV6-1	TSSAPGQGAPGYT
TRBJ1-2	TRBV7-9	ASSLSGGT
-	TRBV5-1	ASSTGTGAYEQY
TRBJ2-5	TRBV15	ATSRAQEQETQY
TRBJ1-3	TRBV7-8	ASSPGTGWNTIY
TRBJ1-6	TRBV30	AWSVQNSPLH
TRBJ2-7	TRBV23-1	ASRDGGYEQY
TRBJ1-1	TRBV4-2	ASSLKIVPTGAGTEAF
TRBJ1-2	TRBV5-4	ASSPPGGATLYGYT
TRBJ1-6	TRBV28	ASSPPGQYNSPLH
TRBJ1-6	TRBV19	ASSRDRGYSPLH
TRBJ2-1	TRBV5-1	ASTPEVLTTYNEQF
TRBJ2-7	TRBV7-2	ASSLAAASGGNEQY
TRBJ2-5	TRBV19	ASRTRMAPSWTQY
TRBJ2-6	TRBV5-1	ASSSGTGFSGANVLT
TRBJ2-5	TRBV19	ASSSQGARETQY
TRBJ1-1	TRBV12-5	ASQGAEVNTEAF
TRBJ1-4	TRBV6-5	ASSRDRVKREKLF
TRBJ2-2	TRBV19	ATGTSPLTGELF
TRBJ1-4	TRBV9	ASSVGQGSEKLF
TRBJ1-2	TRBV29-1	SVDSQNYGYT
TRBJ1-1	TRBV6-5	ASSSDSITEAF
TRBJ2-6	TRBV2	ASSPPRTVSGANVLT
TRBJ1-1	TRBV11-2	ASSNLQGKRAF
TRBJ2-5	TRBV9	ASSVDGQEEQY
TRBJ2-7	TRBV19	ASSITGTRSYEQY
TRBJ1-1	TRBV7-9	ASSFDGAAF
TRBJ1-1	TRBV5-1	ASSFNSPNTEAF
TRBJ2-1	TRBV5-4	ASSSPLGGDYNEQF
TRBJ1-2	TRBV6-5	ASSYKRRRGGYT
TRBJ2-7	TRBV10-3	ATKTSGPSNEQY
TRBJ2-1	TRBV25-1	ASSANRGQNEQF
TRBJ2-3	TRBV9	ASSAVNTDTQY
TRBJ1-1	TRBV29-1	SGDRKNTEAF
TRBJ2-1	TRBV19	ASSILDSANEQF
TRBJ1-6	TRBV18	ASSPTRSSYNSPLH
TRBJ1-3	TRBV5-6	ASSLTGSGNTIY
TRBJ2-1	TRBV30	AWSVQGVGEQF
TRBJ1-6	TRBV19	ASSISTANSPLH
TRBJ2-7	TRBV14	ASSQGAGTGNYY
TRBJ2-5	TRBV6-1	ASSSGGEETQY
TRBJ2-7	TRBV5-4	ASSFGTGFSYEQY
TRBJ1-2	TRBV30	AWSPGIANYGYT
TRBJ2-7	TRBV10-3	AISPDRAAHEQY
TRBJ1-5	TRBV6-1	ASRARLNQPQH
TRBJ2-1	TRBV10-2	ASRETGGQQF
TRBJ2-7	TRBV5-4	ASRTDRDLAREQY
-	TRBV4-3	ASSQGVGGRTPYEQY
TRBJ1-5	TRBV19	ASRGDGGNQPQH